The following is a T cell receptor (beta chain) sequence with its context. Its antigen is not identified. Sequencing of TCR beta, carried out with a high-throughput approach, was applied to CD8+ and CD4+ T cells from the blood. This entry belongs to a study of CD8 T cells in Susac syndrome. General study findings and limits: In its TCR sequencing and HLA analysis, the study acknowledged that the number of individuals was relatively small.

V lost 2 bases and J 3 bases, leaving 6 bases between the germline ends. This CDR3 is 13 amino acids long. Germline loops: CDR1 SGHNT, CDR2 YYREEE (reference sequence). cDNA came from roughly 0.53 to 1 ug RNA primed by random hexamers. Using its own MiXCR run on the immunoSEQ multiplex PCR reads, TCRdb lists one record per CDR3 protein. The data hold roughly 150,000 distinct CDR3 sequences, with approximately 94% observed a single time. The sample taken for sequencing was CD4+ T cells from PBMCs. This sequence joins TRBV5-4 and TRBJ1-5; D is ambiguous. This clonotype was sampled from a human donor with multiple sclerosis. CDR3 sequence reads: CASSFDPNQPQHF. In DNA, the CDR3 is TGTGCCAGCAGCTTTGACCCCAATCAGCCCCAGCATTTT.